This passage covers 2 T cell receptor beta chains from one sample sequenced in a study of shared clonotypes between healthy human individuals. Here immunoSEQ multiplex PCR was the method, and the copy in TCRdb shows in-frame clones only, minus some. The profile shows around 1,000,000 clones, about 80% of them singletons. The material sequenced was memory CD4+ T cells from PBMCs. Subset indicated: CD45RA-negative fraction. These receptors came from a man between 18 and 35 years old in good health. Some clones in this sample may be carry-over from other donors' samples.

This chain links TRBV11-2 with TRBJ2-1; a weak D match, TRBD2 (5 bases). The CDR3 is made up of 14 amino acids. V was pared by 3 bases and J by 9 bases, with 15 bases between. Germline V gene data show CDR1 as SGHAT and CDR2 as FQNNGV. CDR3 DNA sequence: TGTGCCAGCAGCTTCGGTGGCTGGGCGGGTGAGCAGTTCTTC. This sequence encodes CASSFGGWAGEQFF.

This clone showed up many times. This chain connects TRBV25-1 to TRBJ2-7; D gene unclear. CDR1 is MGHDK and CDR2 is SYGVNS in the germline V gene. The CDR3 is 14 amino acids. Deletions cut 4 bases from V and 2 bases from J, with 12 bases between. CDR3 nucleotides: TGTGCCAGCAGTGGCACCGTCGGTCCCTACGAGCAGTACTTC. It encodes CASSGTVGPYEQYF.